This T cell receptor beta chain was captured in a study of cytomegalovirus exposure and HLA in healthy donors. The overall study: The 550 to 700 first-cohort repertoires and the roughly 120 validation repertoires shared the same platform, a later analysis reported. Notes on the study in general: In vitro data verified three CMV-associated chains as specific for CMV antigens.

Clones were sequenced by immunoSEQ multiplex PCR, and TCRdb holds only the in-frame ones, with some missing. This table holds about 160,000 clones, roughly 89% found once. On this clone itself: Its antigen remains unknown.

This CDR3 comprises 18 residues. V dropped 1 base and J dropped 1 base, with 17 bases sitting between them. Germline loops: CDR1 SEHNR, CDR2 FQNEAQ (reference sequence). This TCR came from a man aged 18 to 29 in good health and CMV-seropositive. The sample taken for sequencing was PBMCs. V and J are TRBV7-9 and TRBJ1-3; D might be TRBD1 (5 bases). Here the CDR3 reads CASSLGTWKNSSGNTIYF. The CDR3 coding sequence is TGTGCCAGCAGCTTAGGGACATGGAAAAACTCTTCTGGAAACACCATATATTTT.